Presented here are 27 T cell receptor beta chains from one specimen sequenced in a study of human T cells and chemical hapten exposure. TCRdb re-analysed the RACE reads in MiXCR, keeping a single row per CDR3 protein. This sample carries more than 75,000 distinct CDR3 sequences, 8.6% of them seen once, and the ten largest clones take 1.5% to 1.7%. The time point denotes: healthy volunteer bleed at 6 weeks. It was from unfractionated whole blood that total RNA was extracted. Sequencing was done on a sample of whole blood. Every receptor here comes from a male donor in good health. Some clones in this sample may be carry-over from other donors' samples.

This clonotype turned up a few times. The rearrangement links TRBV7-6 to TRBJ1-6; no clear D gene. The ends were cut back, 5 bases at V and 7 bases at J, with 9 bases in the middle. Germline CDR1 SGHVS, CDR2 FNYEAQ. The CDR3 is 13 amino acids. CDR3 region: CASSGGPNSPLHF. For the CDR3, the DNA is TGTGCCAGCAGCGGAGGCCCAAATTCACCCCTCCACTTT.

The chain employs TRBV12-3 or TRBV12-4 and TRBJ2-1; the match to TRBD2 covers 8 bases. The trim removed 1 base at V and 4 bases at J, leaving 9 bases unmatched. This CDR3 region has 17 residues. Here the CDR3 reads CASSLGLAGTSYNEQFF. The CDR3 DNA reads as TGTGCCAGCAGTTTAGGGCTAGCGGGCACCTCTTACAATGAGCAGTTCTTC.

CDR3 bases: TGTGCCAGCAGCTGGCCCGGGACAGGGTTAGAGACCCAGTACTTC. Amino acid sequence: CASSWPGTGLETQYF. The chain uses TRBV5-4 and TRBJ2-5; TRBD1 aligns across 9 bases. CDR1 is SGHNT, CDR2 YYREEE, per germline (reference sequence). The CDR3 covers 15 residues. Trimming removed 3 bases from V and 4 bases from J; junction bases left unmatched: 7.

This clonotype was seen more than once but under ten times. The J gene is TRBJ2-3, the V gene TRBV7-9; tentative D call: TRBD2 (6 bases). The CDR3 covers 16 residues. Germline V lookup: CDR1 SEHNR, CDR2 FQNEAQ (reference sequence). Trimming removed 5 bases at V and 1 base at J, with 16 bases between. CDR3 protein: CASSLGTQLGTDTQYF. CDR3 coding DNA: TGTGCCAGCAGCCTAGGGACTCAGCTTGGCACAGATACGCAGTATTTT. Filled out from reference TRBV7-9 and TRBJ2-3, the complete variable domain reads DTGVSQNPRHKITKRGQNVTFRCDPISEHNRLYWYRQTLGQGPEFLTYFQNEAQLEKSRLLSDRFSAERPKGSFSTLEIQRTEQGDSAMYLCASSLGTQLGTDTQYFGPGTRLTVL.

This clonotype has just a few counts. The V and J genes are TRBV6-2 or TRBV6-3 and TRBJ1-5, with D hard to call. With 4 bases removed from V and 7 bases from J, the gap between germline ends came to 17 bases. The CDR3 extends over 15 amino acids. CDR1 MNHEY and CDR2 SVGEGT come from the germline V gene. The DNA for the CDR3 is TGTGCCAGCAGTTTTCCGGACGGAGTTGTCCAGCCCCAGCATTTT. Its translation is CASSFPDGVVQPQHF.

V and J are TRBV20-1 and TRBJ1-3; D gene uncertain. Trimming removed 3 bases at V and 1 base at J, with 16 bases between. Germline V gene lookup returns CDR1 DFQATT and CDR2 SNEGSKA (reference sequence). The length of the CDR3 is 16 residues. The CDR3: CSASSAPLGSGNTIYF. The CDR3 DNA sequence: TGCAGTGCTAGTAGCGCCCCGCTAGGTTCTGGAAACACCATATATTTT.

This clonotype came up many times. The rearrangement links TRBV10-3 to TRBJ1-6; TRBD1 agrees at 7 bases. CDR3 length: 17 residues. After removal of 0 bases from V and 0 bases from J, the junction contained 2 bases not matched to a gene. In germline, CDR1 is ENHRY, CDR2 SYGVKD. In DNA form, the CDR3 reads TGTGCCATCAGTGAGTCAGGGGGCAGCTCCTATAATTCACCCCTCCACTTT. Protein product: CAISESGGSSYNSPLHF.

The sample holds a few counts of this clonotype. J is TRBJ1-1 and V is TRBV29-1; D is undetermined. The CDR3 runs to 9 residues. Trimming took 3 bases from V and 7 from J, leaving 3 bases between them. CDR1 SQVTM and CDR2 ANQGSEA come from the germline V gene. CDR3 DNA: TGCAGCGTTGACTATGAAGCTTTCTTT. Translation gives CSVDYEAFF.

This clonotype was detected a few times. The CDR3 sequence: CASSLTGLGYTF. The CDR3 nucleotides are TGTGCCAGCAGTTTAACGGGATTGGGCTACACCTTC. The rearrangement links TRBV12-3 or TRBV12-4 to TRBJ1-2; D gene ambiguous. Trimming pared 2 bases from V and 8 bases from J, leaving 9 bases between. This CDR3 region has 12 residues.

This clonotype was counted a few times. The chain links TRBV4-1 to TRBJ2-1; D remains ambiguous. CDR3 length equals 14 residues. V lost 2 bases, J lost 10 bases, and 15 bases lay in between. Germline lookup yields CDR1 MGHRA and CDR2 YSYEKL. CDR3 loop: CASSQSIEPREQFF. The CDR3 nucleotides are TGCGCCAGCAGCCAATCTATCGAGCCCAGGGAGCAGTTCTTC.

V is TRBV4-3 and J is TRBJ2-3; TRBD2 matches 10 bases. Germline-derived CDR1 and CDR2 are LGHNA and YSLEER. The CDR3 spans 16 residues. V was pared by 3 bases and J by 4 bases, with 7 bases of the junction left unmatched. CDR3 coding DNA: TGCGCCAGCAGCCAGGCCGGGACTAGCGCTTCAGATACGCAGTATTTT. It encodes CASSQAGTSASDTQYF.

The gene calls are TRBV29-1 and TRBJ2-7; D might be TRBD2 (6 bases). Germline assignment: CDR1 SQVTM and CDR2 ANQGSEA. V was cut by 0 bases and J by 5 bases, with 11 bases left in between. The length of the CDR3 is 13 residues. The CDR3 DNA is TGCAGCGTTGAAGATCGGCGGGGCCACGAGCAGTACTTC. Residues: CSVEDRRGHEQYF.

J is TRBJ1-3 and V is TRBV7-2; D gene unclear. The CDR3 consists of 17 residues. Germline loops: CDR1 SGHTA, CDR2 FQGNSA. The V gene lost 4 bases and the J gene lost 1 base, with 17 bases spanning the gap. The CDR3 reads CASSSVMSGRSGNTIYF. In nucleotides, the CDR3 is TGTGCCAGCAGCTCTGTTATGTCGGGAAGATCTGGAAACACCATATATTTT.

The chain carries TRBV29-1 and TRBJ2-1; maybe TRBD2 (5 bases). The CDR3 sequence is 15 residues long. The V and J ends lost 7 bases and 0 bases respectively, with 16 bases between them. The germline gives CDR1 SQVTM, CDR2 ANQGSEA. As DNA, the CDR3 is TGCAGCGCCCACCGGGGTGGGAGCTCCTACAATGAGCAGTTCTTC. Translated, it gives CSAHRGGSSYNEQFF.

CDR3: CAISESRDRGRGYTEAFF. The CDR3 DNA sequence: TGTGCCATCAGTGAGTCCCGGGACAGGGGCAGAGGGTACACTGAAGCTTTCTTT. The chain is built from TRBV10-3 and TRBJ1-1, with 10 bases aligning to TRBD1. V trimming: 0 bases; J trimming: 3 bases; junction bases outside the gene matches: 10. Looked up from germline, CDR1 is ENHRY and CDR2 is SYGVKD. The CDR3 runs 18 residues.

This clonotype was found a few times. The chain employs TRBV25-1 and TRBJ2-7; D not certain. This CDR3 is built from 12 residues. CDR1 MGHDK and CDR2 SYGVNS come from the germline V gene. Trimming took off 3 bases at V and 5 bases at J, with 8 bases between the two ends. The CDR3 coding sequence is TGTGCCAGCAGTGACTCTACCGACGAGCAGTACTTC. This encodes CASSDSTDEQYF.

The rearrangement links TRBV6-5 to TRBJ1-2; maybe TRBD1 (5 bases). The CDR3 runs 14 residues. Germline assignment: CDR1 MNHEY and CDR2 SVGAGI. The V end lost 6 bases, the J end lost 8 bases, and 19 bases lay between the germline ends. The CDR3 nucleotides are TGTGCCAGCAGCAACATTCTGACAGACCGGGGCTACACCTTC. It encodes CASSNILTDRGYTF.

This clonotype was counted at least ten times. V gene TRBV3-1 combines with J gene TRBJ2-7; TRBD2 matches at 12 bases. After removal of 3 bases from V and 3 bases from J, the junction contained 3 bases not matched to a gene. This CDR3 spans 15 amino acids. Looked up from germline, CDR1 is LGHDT and CDR2 is YNNKEL (reference sequence). CDR3 bases: TGTGCCAGCAGCCAGAGACTAGCGGGGGACTACGAGCAGTACTTC. Protein: CASSQRLAGDYEQYF.

The V and J genes are TRBV11-3 and TRBJ2-1; D is undetermined. Germline V gives CDR1 SGHNT, CDR2 YENEEA. Trimming cost V 1 base and J 10 bases, with 8 bases left between them. The CDR3 covers 12 residues. The CDR3 reads CASSLGPREQFF. DNA for the CDR3: TGTGCCAGCAGCTTAGGACCCCGGGAGCAGTTCTTC.

This clonotype has ten or more counts. The chain joins TRBV5-1 to TRBJ2-7; 8 bases are shared with TRBD1. V lost 6 bases and J lost 6; bases outside the gene matches: 14. This CDR3 comprises 15 residues. Germline V gene data show CDR1 as SGHRS and CDR2 as YFSETQ. The CDR3 coding sequence is TGCGCCAGCACCCCCGGGACAGGAGAGTCTGGCGAGCAGTACTTC. Translated, it gives CASTPGTGESGEQYF.

The chain links TRBV4-2 to TRBJ1-1; D is ambiguous. There are 15 residues in the CDR3. Germline CDR1 and CDR2: LGHNA and YNFKEQ. V was shortened by 3 bases and J by 1 base, with 12 bases between the two germline ends. The CDR3 bases are TGTGCCAGCAGCCACGAATCAAGGCAGAACACTGAAGCTTTCTTT. Residues: CASSHESRQNTEAFF.

This clonotype has ten or more counts. The chain joins TRBV6-1 to TRBJ2-6; D call uncertain. Deletions cut 6 bases from V and 0 bases from J, with 9 bases between. Germline lookup yields CDR1 MNHNS and CDR2 SASEGT. There are 15 residues in the CDR3. The CDR3 nucleotides read TGTGCCAGCAGCGACGGCAACTCTGGGGCCAACGTCCTGACTTTC. Protein: CASSDGNSGANVLTF.

This clonotype was seen only a few times. This chain links TRBV5-1 with TRBJ2-5; no firm D call. The CDR3 sequence is 14 residues long. Between the trimmed V and J ends, which lost 1 base and 2 bases, there was a span of 9 bases. The germline V gene has CDR1 SGHRS and CDR2 YFSETQ. The CDR3 is CASSLMRQQETQYF. The CDR3 nucleotides read TGCGCCAGCAGCTTGATGAGGCAGCAAGAGACCCAGTACTTC.

This clonotype was counted a few times. In DNA form, the CDR3 reads TGCAGTGCTAACGTAGCCTACGAGCAGTACTTC. Protein sequence: CSANVAYEQYF. The rearrangement links TRBV20-1 to TRBJ2-7, with D hard to call. This CDR3 contains 11 residues. Trimming stripped 4 bases from V and 2 bases from J, with 6 bases between. Germline V CDR1 and CDR2: DFQATT, SNEGSKA (reference sequence).

The rearrangement links TRBV12-3 or TRBV12-4 to TRBJ2-3; D is ambiguous. Trimming left V 7 bases short and J 6 bases short, with 5 bases between. The CDR3 totals 10 residues. Here the CDR3 reads CASKSDTQYF. The DNA for the CDR3 is TGTGCCAGCAAGTCTGATACGCAGTATTTT.

The rearrangement uses TRBV5-1 and TRBJ1-6, with 11 bases matching TRBD1. The CDR3 loop spans 16 amino acids. Trimming cost V 2 bases and J 7 bases; bases outside gene matches: 5. CDR1 SGHRS and CDR2 YFSETQ come from the germline V gene. CDR3 bases: TGCGCCAGCAGCTTTCTCCGGACAGGGGGCAATTCACCCCTCCACTTT. This translates into CASSFLRTGGNSPLHF.

With regard to this clonotype: One junction end does not reproduce the germline sequence, and a read error may be involved. Here the CDR3 DNA reads TGTGCCAGCAGTTTAGTAGCGGGAGGCACCGGGGAGCTGTTTTTT. Protein: CASSLVAGGTGELFF. The gene calls are TRBV11-3 and TRBJ2-2; TRBD2 matches at 10 bases. CDR1 SGHNT and CDR2 YENEEA come from the germline V gene. The CDR3 covers 15 residues.